These T cell receptor beta chains were read from a single sample in a study of vaccination and CD4 T cells after COVID-19. TCRdb called the PCR reads again in MiXCR, with one record for every CDR3 protein. Here the sample spans approximately 16,000 distinct CDR3 sequences, 36% being singletons. Their antigen targets remain unknown. The sample was CD4+ T cells from blood, cultured in vitro, taken before SARS-CoV-2 vaccination. The receptors here all came from a human donor who received a COVID-19 vaccine. The CDR3 runs from the conserved cysteine through the conserved F or W. Each record gives: D gene, clone size, J gene, V gene, CDR3 DNA, CDR3 protein. A D gene is named only where the DNA matches it firmly. Rows may omit the clone size; those that give it use once, few, many or a size class.

D: TRBD1; size: NA; J: TRBJ2-6; V: TRBV24-1; DNA: TGTGCCACCAGTGGGAGGACAGGGCCTAGCTCTGGGGCCAACGTCCTGACTTTC; CDR3: CATSGRTGPSSGANVLTF
D: TRBD2; size: once; J: TRBJ2-1; V: TRBV9; DNA: TGTGCCAGCAGCCCCATTCTACTAGCGGGGTACTACAATGAGCAGTTCTTC; CDR3: CASSPILLAGYYNEQFF
D: NA; size: NA; J: TRBJ2-3; V: TRBV11-1; DNA: TGTGCCAGCAGCTTAAATATGGCTAGCTTTGATACGCAGTATTTT; CDR3: CASSLNMASFDTQYF
D: NA; size: few; J: TRBJ1-5; V: TRBV6-1; DNA: TGTGCCAGCAGAAACCTCCAGGGTTTGGGCAATCAGCCCCAGCATTTT; CDR3: CASRNLQGLGNQPQHF
D: TRBD1; size: few; J: TRBJ1-1; V: TRBV19; DNA: TGTGCCACCCAGGGGGGGAGTAGCCCTGAAGCTTTCTTT; CDR3: CATQGGSSPEAFF
D: NA; size: NA; J: TRBJ2-5; V: TRBV7-6; DNA: TGTGCCAGCAGCCCGCCTTGGGGGGTCCAAGAGACCCAGTACTTC; CDR3: CASSPPWGVQETQYF
D: TRBD1; size: few; J: TRBJ2-1; V: TRBV7-2; DNA: TGTGCCAGCAGCTCAAAAGGGGGTAGGGGGCCAGAACAGTTCTTC; CDR3: CASSSKGGRGPEQFF
D: TRBD1; size: NA; J: TRBJ2-2; V: TRBV28; DNA: TGTGCCAGCTCGATACAGGGGGCGAGTACCGGGGAGCTGTTTTTT; CDR3: CASSIQGASTGELFF
D: TRBD2; size: once; J: TRBJ2-3; V: TRBV30; DNA: TGTGCCTGGAGTGCGGGGACTAGCGGGGGGACAGATACGCAGTATTTT; CDR3: CAWSAGTSGGTDTQYF
D: NA; size: few; J: TRBJ1-2; V: TRBV5-6; DNA: TGTGCCAGCAGCCCCAGGTTCAACTATGGCTACACCTTC; CDR3: CASSPRFNYGYTF
D: NA; size: few; J: TRBJ2-3; V: TRBV7-3; DNA: TGTGCCAGCAGCTTAGGGTTGCGGGGGCGCACAGATACGCAGTATTTT; CDR3: CASSLGLRGRTDTQYF
D: NA; size: NA; J: TRBJ1-2; V: TRBV6-1; DNA: TGTGCCAGCAGTGAACTGAACAGCTATGGCTACACCTTC; CDR3: CASSELNSYGYTF
D: TRBD2; size: NA; J: TRBJ2-1; V: TRBV11-2; DNA: TGTGCCAGCAGCCTAACTAGCGGGGGGTACAATGAGCAGTTCTTC; CDR3: CASSLTSGGYNEQFF
D: NA; size: NA; J: TRBJ1-2; V: TRBV5-1; DNA: TGCGCCAGCAGCCTCGGGCAGATTAACTATGGCTACACCTTC; CDR3: CASSLGQINYGYTF
D: TRBD2; size: NA; J: TRBJ2-1; V: TRBV30; DNA: TGTGCCTGGAGTTTTCTGGCTAGCGGGGGGGCGGGTTATGAGCAGTTCTTC; CDR3: CAWSFLASGGAGYEQFF
D: NA; size: NA; J: TRBJ2-3; V: TRBV29-1; DNA: TGCAGCGTTGAAAGGGCAGCTATAACCCCTACAGATACGCAGTATTTT; CDR3: CSVERAAITPTDTQYF
D: NA; size: NA; J: TRBJ2-3; V: TRBV5-4; DNA: TGTGCCAGCAGTCAAGGGGAGCGGGTCCCCACAGATACGCAGTATTTT; CDR3: CASSQGERVPTDTQYF
D: NA; size: NA; J: TRBJ2-1; V: TRBV5-1; DNA: TGCGCCAGCAGAGAGGCAGGGAGGAATGAGCAGTTCTTC; CDR3: CASREAGRNEQFF
D: NA; size: NA; J: TRBJ2-3; V: TRBV5-4; DNA: TGTGCCAGCAGCCCCCAAGTCGGTACGCAGTATTTT; CDR3: CASSPQVGTQYF
D: TRBD2; size: NA; J: TRBJ2-1; V: TRBV2; DNA: TGTGCCAGCAGGGCCCGGACTAGCAGCCTCAGCAATGAGCAGTTCTTC; CDR3: CASRARTSSLSNEQFF
D: NA; size: NA; J: TRBJ2-5; V: TRBV3-1; DNA: TGTGCCAGCAGCCAAAGGGGGCAAGAGACCCAGTACTTC; CDR3: CASSQRGQETQYF
D: NA; size: few; J: TRBJ2-2; V: TRBV7-6; DNA: TGTGCCAGCAGCGGACGGCCCGCAGGGACGAGAAGCACCGGGGAGCTGTTTTTT; CDR3: CASSGRPAGTRSTGELFF
D: TRBD1; size: medium-sized; J: TRBJ2-5; V: TRBV6-1; DNA: TGTGCCAGCAGTCGTGGACAGGGGACGGAGACCCAGTACTTC; CDR3: CASSRGQGTETQYF
D: NA; size: few; J: TRBJ2-2; V: TRBV11-3; DNA: TGTGCCAGCAGCTTAGAATTTGGCGGGACGAACACCGGGGAGCTGTTTTTT; CDR3: CASSLEFGGTNTGELFF
D: NA; size: NA; J: TRBJ2-2; V: TRBV7-9; DNA: TGTGCCAGCAGCTACCCAGGGATCGGGGAGCTGTTTTTT; CDR3: CASSYPGIGELFF
D: NA; size: NA; J: TRBJ2-5; V: TRBV11-3; DNA: TGTGCCAGCAGCTTAGAGGGGCCGCTAGCCGGGAGGACCCAGTACTTC; CDR3: CASSLEGPLAGRTQYF
D: NA; size: NA; J: TRBJ2-3; V: TRBV24-1; DNA: TGTGCCACCAGTGACCGGACCTCGGGGGGCACAGATACGCAGTATTTT; CDR3: CATSDRTSGGTDTQYF
D: NA; size: once; J: TRBJ1-4; V: TRBV18; DNA: TGTGCCAGCTCACGAGTGGGTGATGCAACTAATGAAAAACTGTTTTTT; CDR3: CASSRVGDATNEKLFF
D: NA; size: NA; J: TRBJ2-3; V: TRBV19; DNA: TGTGCCAGTAGTATAGGGACAGCAACAGATACGCAGTATTTT; CDR3: CASSIGTATDTQYF
D: NA; size: NA; J: TRBJ1-2; V: TRBV12-3/TRBV12-4; DNA: TGTGCCAGCAGTTCCCCTCGTACCGGGAGAGGGAGCCGCGGCTACACCTTC; CDR3: CASSSPRTGRGSRGYTF
D: TRBD2; size: NA; J: TRBJ2-5; V: TRBV10-1; DNA: TGCGCCAGCAGTGATGGTAGCGGGGGGCAAGAGACCCAGTACTTC; CDR3: CASSDGSGGQETQYF
D: TRBD1; size: NA; J: TRBJ1-1; V: TRBV6-1; DNA: TGTGCCAGCAGTGGACAGGGGACGAACACTGAAGCTTTCTTT; CDR3: CASSGQGTNTEAFF
D: TRBD1; size: NA; J: TRBJ1-6; V: TRBV5-1; DNA: TGCGCCAGCAGCTTGGCGCCGGGACAGGAGAATTCACCCCTCCACTTT; CDR3: CASSLAPGQENSPLHF
D: NA; size: few; J: TRBJ2-3; V: TRBV24-1; DNA: TGTGCCACCAGTGATTCGGCGAGGACCTTCACAGATACGCAGTATTTT; CDR3: CATSDSARTFTDTQYF
D: TRBD2; size: NA; J: TRBJ2-7; V: TRBV30; DNA: TGTGCCTGGAGTTCGGGAGGGGATCCCTACGAGCAGTACTTC; CDR3: CAWSSGGDPYEQYF
D: NA; size: few; J: TRBJ2-7; V: TRBV27; DNA: TGTGCCAGCAGTTCCCTCCAGGGAACCTACGAGCAGTACTTC; CDR3: CASSSLQGTYEQYF
D: NA; size: NA; J: TRBJ2-1; V: TRBV12-3/TRBV12-4; DNA: TGTGCCAGCAGTTTACCTTTTAACTACAATGAGCAGTTCTTC; CDR3: CASSLPFNYNEQFF
D: NA; size: few; J: TRBJ2-3; V: TRBV6-1; DNA: TGTGCCAGCAGTCGTTCAGGGACTAGCACAGATACGCAGTATTTT; CDR3: CASSRSGTSTDTQYF
D: NA; size: NA; J: TRBJ2-7; V: TRBV10-1; DNA: TGCGCCAGCAGTGAGCCGGAATCCGACGAGCAGTACTTC; CDR3: CASSEPESDEQYF
D: TRBD1; size: NA; J: TRBJ1-6; V: TRBV30; DNA: TGTGCCTGGAGCCGACCGGACAGGGAATTCTCACCCCTCCACTTT; CDR3: CAWSRPDREFSPLHF
D: NA; size: few; J: TRBJ1-2; V: TRBV20-1; DNA: TGCAGTGCTCCTCCAACAGTATCCATCCACTATGGCTACACCTTC; CDR3: CSAPPTVSIHYGYTF
D: NA; size: few; J: TRBJ1-1; V: TRBV12-3/TRBV12-4; DNA: TGTGCCAGCAGTTTAGGACGGACACGAAACACTGAAGCTTTCTTT; CDR3: CASSLGRTRNTEAFF
D: TRBD1; size: NA; J: TRBJ1-2; V: TRBV5-1; DNA: TGCGCCAGCAGCTTCAGCCCCACAGGGGCCGACTATGGCTACACCTTC; CDR3: CASSFSPTGADYGYTF
D: NA; size: NA; J: TRBJ2-3; V: TRBV7-9; DNA: TGTGCCAGCAGCCCCTCCGGGACTAGCACAGATACGCAGTATTTT; CDR3: CASSPSGTSTDTQYF
D: NA; size: NA; J: TRBJ1-1; V: TRBV6-1; DNA: TGTGCCAGCAGTGAAGCGGTGATGAACACTGAAGCTTTCTTT; CDR3: CASSEAVMNTEAFF
D: NA; size: few; J: TRBJ1-2; V: TRBV10-1; DNA: TGCGCCAGCAGTGAGGCAGGAACCTATGGCTACACCTTC; CDR3: CASSEAGTYGYTF
D: NA; size: NA; J: TRBJ2-3; V: TRBV18; DNA: TGTGCCAGCTCACCAATTCAAATCAGGGTTACAGTGGCAGATACGCAGTATTTT; CDR3: CASSPIQIRVTVADTQYF